What follows are 25 T cell receptor beta chains derived from one specimen sequenced in a study of vaccination and CD4 T cells after COVID-19. Sequenced with the Oncomine TCR Beta short-read assay was DNA taken from cultured CD4+ T cells. TCRdb re-analysed the PCR reads in MiXCR, keeping a single row per CDR3 protein. The sample includes 11,000 or so distinct CDR3 sequences, roughly two thirds seen only once; the top ten take 11% to 15%. These TCRs are of unknown antigen specificity. The treatment denotes: approximately 9-day PBMC culture with coronavirus spike peptide pools or control peptides (ViraFEST assay). Material: CD4+ T cells from blood, cultured in vitro. The receptors come from a human donor who had recovered from COVID-19.

The table lists this clonotype with a few counts. The chain links TRBV20-1 to TRBJ2-3; the match to TRBD2 covers 8 bases. Germline V CDR1 and CDR2: DFQATT, SNEGSKA (reference sequence). Trimming at V came to 3 bases and at J to 2 bases, leaving 10 bases not matched to a gene. CDR3 size: 16 residues. DNA for the CDR3: TGCAGTGCTAGGCGTAGCGGGACCCCCTACACAGATACGCAGTATTTT. Its protein is CSARRSGTPYTDTQYF.

About this clonotype: One junction end does not reproduce the germline sequence, and a read error may be involved. This CDR3 is CANSQDPGRGGYGYTF. The CDR3 coding sequence is TGTGCCAACAGCCAAGACCCGGGGAGGGGTGGCTATGGCTACACCTTC. This rearrangement joins TRBV4-2 to TRBJ1-2, with a weak D call TRBD1 (5 bases). Germline values: CDR1 LGHNA, CDR2 YNFKEQ. The CDR3 totals 16 residues.

The chain has TRBV11-2 and TRBJ2-5; 13 bases fit TRBD2. The CDR3 sequence is 18 residues long. Trimming at V came to 0 bases and at J to 4 bases, leaving 8 bases not matched to a gene. CDR1 is SGHAT, CDR2 FQNNGV, per germline. The CDR3 loop reads CASSLDLLAGGYPETQYF. The CDR3 bases are TGTGCCAGCAGCTTAGACCTACTAGCGGGAGGGTACCCAGAGACCCAGTACTTC.

This clonotype was seen a single time. The chain combines TRBV6-1 with TRBJ1-2; perhaps TRBD1 as D (5 bases). The CDR3 has 14 amino acids. CDR1 is MNHNS and CDR2 is SASEGT in the germline V gene. V lost 2 bases and J 2 bases, leaving 9 bases between the germline ends. CDR3 bases: TGTGCCAGCAGTGAATCCTGGGGGAACTATGGCTACACCTTC. This translates into CASSESWGNYGYTF.

The chain is built from TRBV5-8 and TRBJ2-7; no clear D. The V end lost 4 bases, the J end lost 5 bases, and 13 bases lay between the germline ends. The CDR3 consists of 13 residues. The V gene's germline CDR1 is SGHTS and CDR2 YDEGEE. The CDR3 DNA reads as TGTGCCAGCAGCCCCGTTTTGGGTGACGAGCAGTACTTC. This translates into CASSPVLGDEQYF.

The rearrangement links TRBV19 to TRBJ2-7; the D is unclear. Trimming pared 6 bases from V and 1 base from J, leaving 7 bases between. Germline CDR1 is LNHDA and CDR2 is SQIVND (reference sequence). The CDR3 is 12 residues long. CDR3 in amino acids: CASSHGSYEQYF. The CDR3 nucleotides are TGTGCCAGTAGCCACGGTTCCTACGAGCAGTACTTC.

The CDR3 DNA is TGCAGTGCTAGTGGGAATATAGGCACTGAAGCTTTCTTT. Protein sequence: CSASGNIGTEAFF. The chain joins TRBV20-1 to TRBJ1-1; D remains unclear. This CDR3 has 13 residues. V was trimmed by 3 bases and J by 4 bases, leaving 12 bases between them. Germline assignment: CDR1 DFQATT and CDR2 SNEGSKA (reference sequence).

V usage is TRBV12-3 or TRBV12-4 and J usage is TRBJ2-2, with 8 bases lining up with TRBD1. The CDR3 is 15 residues long. Trimming removed 3 bases from V and 4 bases from J; junction bases left unmatched: 4. The CDR3 region is CASSFRQGATGELFF. CDR3 in DNA: TGTGCCAGCAGTTTCCGTCAGGGGGCCACCGGGGAGCTGTTTTTT.

V and J are TRBV20-1 and TRBJ1-1, with D unclear. This CDR3 spans 14 amino acids. Germline CDR1 reads DFQATT; CDR2 reads SNEGSKA (reference sequence). The V gene lost 0 bases and the J gene lost 5 bases, with 13 bases spanning the gap. CDR3 region: CSAREAGKGTEAFF. In nucleotides, the CDR3 is TGCAGTGCTAGAGAGGCGGGGAAAGGGACTGAAGCTTTCTTT.

This chain joins TRBV7-8 and TRBJ1-2; D unresolved. The CDR3 extends over 14 amino acids. In germline, CDR1 is SGHVS, CDR2 FQNEAQ. Trimming removed 1 base from V and 2 bases from J, with 8 bases in between. This chain's CDR3 is CASSLESRNYGYTF. The CDR3 DNA sequence: TGTGCCAGCAGCTTAGAATCGAGAAACTATGGCTACACCTTC.

This clonotype was seen only a few times. The V and J genes are TRBV6-2 or TRBV6-3 and TRBJ1-1; D not certain. This CDR3 contains 16 residues. The V end was cut by 4 bases, the J end by 0 bases, with 15 bases between. Per the germline V gene, CDR1 is MNHEY and CDR2 is SVGEGT. The CDR3 region is CASSLSGGLLNTEAFF. CDR3 nucleotide sequence: TGTGCCAGCAGTTTGTCTGGTGGACTTCTGAACACTGAAGCTTTCTTT.

The chain joins TRBV7-2 to TRBJ1-1; maybe TRBD1 (5 bases). V dropped 5 bases and J dropped 5 bases, with 21 bases sitting between them. This CDR3 is built from 16 residues. CDR1 and CDR2 (germline): SGHTA, FQGNSA. The CDR3 nucleotides read TGTGCCAGCAGCCAAGGACGTGGGGCTTGGGTTACTGAAGCTTTCTTT. It codes for CASSQGRGAWVTEAFF.

The chain joins TRBV6-4 to TRBJ2-5; D is ambiguous. There are 14 residues in the CDR3. V lost 7 bases and J 0 bases, leaving 12 bases between the germline ends. CDR1 MRHNA and CDR2 SNTAGT come from the germline V gene. CDR3 residues: CASTKLGYQETQYF. The CDR3 nucleotides are TGTGCCAGCACCAAGTTAGGGTACCAAGAGACCCAGTACTTC.

This chain's CDR3 is CASSASVAAGYTF. For the CDR3, the DNA is TGTGCCAGCAGCGCATCGGTGGCAGCGGGCTACACCTTC. This sequence joins TRBV6-1 and TRBJ1-2; D remains ambiguous. The CDR3 contains 13 residues. Trimming pared 6 bases from V and 8 bases from J, leaving 16 bases between. Germline assignment: CDR1 MNHNS and CDR2 SASEGT.

The chain combines TRBV30 with TRBJ1-3, with 7 bases that match TRBD1. In germline, CDR1 is GTSNPN, CDR2 SVGIG (reference sequence). The CDR3 loop spans 14 amino acids. V lost 5 bases, J lost 2 bases, and 6 bases stayed unmatched. The CDR3 DNA sequence: TGTGCCTGGGTCGGAGGGGGCGCTGGAAACACCATATATTTT. Protein product: CAWVGGGAGNTIYF. The full variable domain, completed using reference TRBV30 and TRBJ1-3, is SQTIHQWPATLVQPVGSPLSLECTVEGTSNPNLYWYRQAAGRGLQLLFYSVGIGQISSEVPQNLSASRPQDRQFILSSKKLLLSDSGFYLCAWVGGGAGNTIYFGEGSWLTVV.

The chain has TRBV2 and TRBJ2-7; no clear D. Germline CDR1 SNHLY, CDR2 FYNNEI. The V end was cut by 6 bases, the J end by 3 bases, with 9 bases between. This CDR3 comprises 12 residues. The CDR3 nucleotides read TGTGCCAGCAGCTTTGGAGTCTACGAGCAGTACTTC. It specifies CASSFGVYEQYF. Complete variable domain (other parts from reference TRBV2 and TRBJ2-7): EPEVTQTPSHQVTQMGQEVILRCVPISNHLYFYWYRQILGQKVEFLVSFYNNEISEKSEIFDDQFSVERPDGSNFTLKIRSTKLEDSAMYFCASSFGVYEQYFGPGTRLTVT.

This sequence joins TRBV30 and TRBJ1-6; D is unclear. The CDR3 spans 14 residues. CDR1 GTSNPN and CDR2 SVGIG come from the germline V gene (reference sequence). V lost 8 bases, J lost 7 bases, and 18 bases lay in between. CDR3 amino acids: CALREGGLNSPLHF. The CDR3 DNA reads as TGTGCCCTTCGGGAAGGTGGTTTGAATTCACCCCTCCACTTT.

The rearrangement uses TRBV28 and TRBJ1-5; D unclear. The CDR3 runs 14 residues. The V gene lost 3 bases and the J gene lost 3 bases, with 9 bases spanning the gap. Germline CDR1 MDHEN, CDR2 SYDVKM. The CDR3 region is CASSLVADNQPQHF. The DNA of the CDR3 is TGTGCCAGCAGTTTGGTGGCAGACAATCAGCCCCAGCATTTT.

The chain employs TRBV27 and TRBJ2-7; D is possibly TRBD1 or TRBD2 (5 bases each). Germline V gene sequence: CDR1 MNHEY, CDR2 SMNVEV (reference sequence). The CDR3 contains 15 residues. Trimming shortened V by 9 bases and J by 0 bases, and 18 bases separated the two germline ends. The CDR3, as DNA: TGTGCCAGTAGTATAGAGAGGGGTAGCTCCTACGAGCAGTACTTC. Its translation: CASSIERGSSYEQYF.

This chain connects TRBV19 to TRBJ1-2; D possibly corresponds to TRBD1 (5 bases). Between the trimmed V and J ends, which lost 5 bases and 6 bases, there was a span of 16 bases. The CDR3 extends over 14 amino acids. Germline V gene data show CDR1 as LNHDA and CDR2 as SQIVND (reference sequence). Here the CDR3 DNA reads TGTGCCAGTAGTCTTGCGTCGTCCAGGGATGGCTACACCTTC. The encoded protein is CASSLASSRDGYTF.

V and J are TRBV5-6 and TRBJ1-2, with unresolved D. V lost 6 bases and J lost 2, with 11 bases in between. Germline V gene sequence: CDR1 SGHDT, CDR2 YYEEEE. This CDR3 spans 13 amino acids. This CDR3 is CASTPDENYGYTF. The CDR3 DNA reads as TGTGCCAGCACCCCGGATGAGAACTATGGCTACACCTTC. Drawing the rest from reference TRBV5-6 and TRBJ1-2, the complete variable domain is DAGVTQSPTHLIKTRGQQVTLRCSPKSGHDTVSWYQQALGQGPQFIFQYYEEEERQRGNFPDRFSGHQFPNYSSELNVNALLLGDSALYLCASTPDENYGYTFGSGTRLTVV.

This clonotype showed up just a few times. The chain has TRBV7-9 and TRBJ2-5; D not resolved. V lost 3 bases and J 3 bases, leaving 2 bases between the germline ends. Germline V gene data show CDR1 as SEHNR and CDR2 as FQNEAQ (reference sequence). This CDR3 is 11 amino acids long. CDR3 residues: CASSFKETQYF. The CDR3, as DNA: TGTGCCAGCAGCTTTAAAGAGACCCAGTACTTC.

This clonotype was seen only a few times. This chain connects TRBV7-3 to TRBJ2-7; 7 nucleotides match TRBD1. V trimming: 4 bases; J trimming: 3 bases; junction bases outside the gene matches: 12. Per germline, CDR1 SGHTA and CDR2 FQGTGA. The CDR3 contains 16 residues. The CDR3 DNA follows: TGTGCCAGCAGCTGCCCTCCGTGCGACAGGGTCTACGAGCAGTACTTC. It codes for CASSCPPCDRVYEQYF. The full variable domain, rest sourced from reference TRBV7-3 and TRBJ2-7, is GAGVSQTPSNKVTEKGKYVELRCDPISGHTALYWYRQSLGQGPEFLIYFQGTGAADDSGLPNDRFFAVRPEGSVSTLKIQRTERGDSAVYLCASSCPPCDRVYEQYFGPGTRLTVT.

The gene calls are TRBV29-1 and TRBJ1-1; D gene uncertain. The germline CDR1 and CDR2 sequences are SQVTM and ANQGSEA. The CDR3 runs 11 residues. V lost 5 bases and J lost 4, with 8 bases in between. The CDR3 spells CSVLGSTEAFF. The CDR3 coding sequence is TGCAGCGTTCTGGGATCCACTGAAGCTTTCTTT.

The rearrangement joins TRBV12-3 or TRBV12-4 to TRBJ1-1, with a weak D call TRBD1 (5 bases). The length of the CDR3 is 17 residues. Trimming pared 0 bases from V and 4 bases from J, leaving 18 bases between. The CDR3 coding sequence is TGTGCCAGCAGTTTAGCGCTAATTGAGGGGAAGAGCACTGAAGCTTTCTTT. Residues: CASSLALIEGKSTEAFF.